The 5 T cell receptor beta chains listed next were all sequenced from one sample in a study of T cell responses to AZD1222 COVID-19 vaccine. TCRdb's copy holds only in-frame clones and misses some; the assay was immunoSEQ multiplex PCR. This repertoire shows about 130,000 clones, roughly nine tenths found once; its top ten account for under 2%. The starting material was peripheral blood, obtained on day 0 of AZD1222 vaccination. Receptors originate from an adult in good health.

J is TRBJ1-1 and V is TRBV4-3; 8 bases fit TRBD1. Germline CDR1 and CDR2: LGHNA and YSLEER. The CDR3 has 15 amino acids. V shed 3 bases, J shed 0 bases, and the junction held 3 bases outside the gene matches. CDR3 amino acids: CASSHADRVNTEAFF. CDR3 nucleotide sequence: TGCGCCAGCAGCCATGCGGACAGGGTGAACACTGAAGCTTTCTTT.

This chain joins TRBV20-1 and TRBJ2-7; the D call may be TRBD1 or TRBD2 (5 bases each). Germline loops: CDR1 DFQATT, CDR2 SNEGSKA (reference sequence). The CDR3 is 10 amino acids. Trimming cost V 6 bases and J 5 bases, with 8 bases left between them. The chain's CDR3 is CSARGDEQYF. For the CDR3, the DNA is TGCAGTGCCCGGGGCGACGAGCAGTACTTC.

This clone occurred a few times. The gene calls are TRBV28 and TRBJ2-2; unclear D gene. V shed 6 bases and J shed 6 bases, with 11 bases lying between them. The germline V gene encodes CDR1 MDHEN and CDR2 SYDVKM. The CDR3 spans 13 residues. This chain's CDR3 is CASRLTVPGELFF. DNA of the CDR3: TGTGCCAGCAGACTTACGGTCCCCGGGGAGCTGTTTTTT.

The chain combines TRBV4-3 with TRBJ1-2, with 7 bases matching TRBD1. Germline loops: CDR1 LGHNA, CDR2 YSLEER. The CDR3 contains 15 residues. V trimming: 4 bases; J trimming: 6 bases; junction bases outside the gene matches: 11. The CDR3 spells CASSLQPDRSDGYTF. CDR3 coding DNA: TGCGCCAGCAGCCTTCAGCCGGACAGGAGTGATGGCTACACCTTC.

This chain connects TRBV4-1 to TRBJ1-5; D gene ambiguous. CDR3 length: 16 residues. Trimming took 1 base from V and 6 from J, leaving 16 bases between them. Per the germline V gene, CDR1 is MGHRA and CDR2 is YSYEKL. Written as DNA, the CDR3 is TGCGCCAGCAGCCAAGGGTCTGTTGGTGCGATTCAGCCCCAGCATTTT. Residues: CASSQGSVGAIQPQHF.